The rows below give T cell receptor beta chains drawn from one sample of a study of blood T cell repertoires in COVID-19. Here immunoSEQ multiplex PCR was the method, and the copy in TCRdb shows in-frame clones only, minus some. The table has hundreds of thousands of clones, roughly 89% seen once. The specimen was peripheral blood. These receptors all come from a woman in her 30s with active or convalescent COVID-19. CDR3s include the opening cysteine and the closing phenylalanine or tryptophan. A D gene is named only where the DNA matches it firmly. The size field is filled for only some rows; it gives once, few, many or a size class.

clone_size j_call d_call v_call cdr3_aa cdr3_nt
NA TRBJ2-7 NA TRBV9 CASSVATGSYEQYF TGTGCCAGCAGCGTAGCCACAGGGTCATACGAGCAGTACTTC
NA TRBJ2-6 NA TRBV5-4 CASRPGTSSGANVLTF TGTGCCAGCAGACCAGGAACCAGCTCTGGGGCCAACGTCCTGACTTTC
NA TRBJ2-7 TRBD2 TRBV3-1/TRBV3-2 CASSFDPSGAYEQYF TGTGCCAGCAGCTTCGACCCTAGCGGGGCCTACGAGCAGTACTTC
NA TRBJ1-1 NA TRBV30 CAWSVFSGNTEAFF TGTGCCTGGAGTGTATTTTCAGGGAACACTGAAGCTTTCTTT
NA TRBJ2-3 TRBD2 TRBV27 CASCSLAGRGTQYF TGTGCCAGCTGTTCTCTAGCGGGGAGAGGGACGCAGTATTTT
NA TRBJ1-1 NA TRBV19 CASSIGGDTEAFF TGTGCCAGTAGTATAGGGGGGGATACTGAAGCTTTCTTT
NA TRBJ2-4 TRBD1 TRBV7-9 CASSAPGQENIQYF TGTGCCAGCAGCGCTCCGGGACAGGAAAACATTCAGTACTTC
NA TRBJ1-4 NA TRBV5-5 CASSLAPETNEKLFF TGTGCCAGCAGCTTGGCGCCAGAAACTAATGAAAAACTGTTTTTT
NA TRBJ2-1 TRBD1 TRBV5-8 CASSFGQVIRDEQFF TGTGCCAGCAGCTTCGGACAGGTCATTAGAGATGAGCAGTTCTTC
once TRBJ2-3 NA TRBV6-5 CASTRSELTDTQYF TGTGCCAGCACTAGGAGTGAACTCACAGATACGCAGTATTTT
NA TRBJ1-3 NA TRBV3-1/TRBV3-2 CASSPQSGNTIYF TGTGCCAGCAGCCCTCAGTCTGGAAACACCATATATTTT
NA TRBJ1-1 NA TRBV5-6 CASSFRAEAFF TGTGCCAGCAGTTTTCGCGCTGAAGCTTTCTTT
NA TRBJ1-2 TRBD1 TRBV18 CASARQGADYGYTF TGTGCCAGCGCGCGACAGGGGGCGGACTATGGCTACACCTTC
NA TRBJ2-7 NA TRBV4-1 CASSQPTAKGNEQYF TGCGCCAGCAGCCAACCGACGGCAAAGGGGAACGAGCAGTACTTC
NA TRBJ1-1 NA TRBV12-3/TRBV12-4 CAVGQGNTEAFF TGTGCCGTGGGGCAGGGAAACACTGAAGCTTTCTTT
NA TRBJ1-3 NA TRBV7-7 CASSLASGIGNTIYF TGTGCCAGCAGCTTAGCCTCGGGGATTGGAAACACCATATATTTT
NA TRBJ1-1 NA TRBV9 CASSVAMGGLVEAFF TGTGCCAGCAGCGTAGCTATGGGGGGTCTGGTTGAAGCTTTCTTT
NA TRBJ1-5 NA TRBV30 CAWSVQSGSNQPQHF TGTGCCTGGAGTGTTCAGTCGGGGAGCAATCAGCCCCAGCATTTT
NA TRBJ2-1 NA TRBV12-3/TRBV12-4 CASSFDRFNEQFF TGTGCCAGCAGTTTTGACAGATTCAATGAGCAGTTCTTC
NA TRBJ1-2 TRBD1 TRBV6-6 CASRPPMDRDYGYTF TGTGCCAGCAGACCCCCAATGGACAGGGACTATGGCTACACCTTC
NA TRBJ1-5 NA TRBV7-9 CASSLVGQPQHF TGTGCCAGCAGCTTAGTCGGTCAGCCCCAGCATTTT
NA TRBJ1-1 NA TRBV7-2 CASSLTGRSTEAFF TGTGCCAGCAGCTTAACCGGGAGAAGCACTGAAGCTTTCTTT
NA TRBJ1-2 NA TRBV5-1 CASSLETVGYGYTF TGCGCCAGCAGCTTGGAAACAGTCGGCTATGGCTACACCTTC
NA TRBJ2-7 TRBD2 TRBV2 CASSEALMGGGQEVF TGTGCCAGCAGTGAAGCGCTGATGGGGGGAGGGCAGGAAGTCTTC
NA TRBJ2-3 NA TRBV20-1 CSVGGTDTQYF TGCAGTGTCGGTGGCACAGATACGCAGTATTTT
NA TRBJ2-2 TRBD2 TRBV11-2 CASSLGGRLAGSTGELFF TGTGCCAGCAGCCTAGGGGGCCGACTAGCGGGGAGCACCGGGGAGCTGTTTTTT
NA TRBJ2-1 NA TRBV19 CASSRPPFLYNEQFF TGTGCCAGTAGTAGGCCGCCTTTCCTCTACAATGAGCAGTTCTTC
NA TRBJ1-2 NA TRBV4-1 CASSQDSGDRIRNYGYTF TGCGCCAGCAGCCAAGATTCCGGAGACAGAATACGAAACTATGGCTACACCTTC
NA TRBJ2-1 TRBD1 TRBV6-4 CASSGDSSYNEQFF TGTGCCAGCAGTGGGGACAGCTCCTACAATGAGCAGTTCTTC
NA TRBJ1-6 NA TRBV30 CAYNIDWRSPLHF TGTGCCTACAATATAGACTGGAGATCACCCCTCCACTTT
NA TRBJ2-2 NA TRBV5-4 CASSLSGGELFF TGTGCCAGCAGCCTATCGGGCGGGGAGCTGTTTTTT
NA TRBJ1-2 TRBD1 TRBV27 CASSSKDRVSYGYTF TGTGCCAGCAGTTCAAAGGACAGGGTGAGCTATGGCTACACCTTC
NA TRBJ2-3 TRBD2 TRBV4-2 CASSQVLAGSTDTQYF TGTGCCAGCAGCCAAGTACTAGCGGGTAGCACAGATACGCAGTATTTT
NA TRBJ2-1 NA TRBV30 CAWSVAFGGEQFF TGTGCCTGGAGCGTGGCATTCGGGGGTGAGCAGTTCTTC
NA TRBJ2-1 TRBD2 TRBV6-5 CASKFGTSGDDEQFF TGTGCCAGCAAGTTCGGGACTAGCGGGGACGATGAGCAGTTCTTC
NA TRBJ2-5 TRBD2 TRBV4-2 CASSQDVRLAGGETQYF TGTGCCAGCAGCCAAGATGTTAGACTAGCGGGAGGGGAGACCCAGTACTTC
NA TRBJ1-6 TRBD1 TRBV2 CASKDRGRYSPLHF TGTGCCAGCAAAGACAGGGGACGTTATTCACCCCTCCACTTT
NA TRBJ1-1 NA TRBV11-2 CASSLVLAGTEAFF TGTGCCAGCAGCTTAGTACTAGCGGGCACTGAAGCTTTCTTT
NA TRBJ1-2 TRBD1 TRBV29-1 CSVEGTGGSGYTF TGCAGCGTTGAAGGGACAGGGGGCAGTGGCTACACCTTC
once TRBJ2-2 NA TRBV21-1 CASSKSGGKGRTGELFF TGTGCCAGCAGCAAATCTGGGGGTAAGGGGAGGACCGGGGAGCTGTTTTTT
NA TRBJ2-6 NA TRBV10-2 CASIQGGDSGANVLTF TGCGCCAGCATACAGGGGGGGGACTCTGGGGCCAACGTCCTGACTTTC
NA TRBJ1-2 NA TRBV10-3 CAISDPDSERYGYTF TGTGCCATCAGTGACCCGGACAGTGAGCGGTATGGCTACACCTTC
once TRBJ1-1 NA TRBV5-1 CASSLGGRVAEAFF TGCGCCAGCAGCTTGGGAGGCCGAGTAGCTGAAGCTTTCTTT
NA TRBJ1-1 NA TRBV5-1 CASSPGDGGYTEAFF TGCGCCAGCAGCCCGGGGGACGGTGGGTACACTGAAGCTTTCTTT
NA TRBJ1-3 NA TRBV14 CASSHVTEAGRAGNTIYF TGTGCCAGCAGCCATGTAACAGAGGCGGGACGGGCTGGAAACACCATATATTTT
NA TRBJ2-6 TRBD1 TRBV19 CASSKRGQGSGANVLTF TGTGCCAGTAGTAAGAGGGGACAGGGATCCGGGGCCAACGTCCTGACTTTC
NA TRBJ2-7 TRBD1 TRBV25-1 CASTGTGFREQYF TGTGCCAGCACGGGGACAGGGTTTCGCGAGCAGTACTTC
few TRBJ1-5 NA TRBV30 CAWSAVRGNQPQHF TGTGCCTGGAGTGCAGTGCGGGGCAATCAGCCCCAGCATTTT
NA TRBJ1-2 NA TRBV4-1 CASSQDPTPGGYGYTF TGCGCCAGCAGCCAAGATCCCACCCCCGGAGGCTATGGCTACACCTTC
NA TRBJ2-5 NA TRBV10-2 CASRGLGGGETQYF TGCGCCAGCAGGGGGCTTGGCGGAGGGGAGACCCAGTACTTC
NA TRBJ2-5 NA TRBV6-4 CASSDSTALLYF TGTGCCAGCAGTGACTCGACAGCCCTTCTGTACTTC
NA TRBJ2-6 TRBD1 TRBV6-6 CASRTGGSGANVLTF TGTGCCAGCAGGACAGGGGGCTCTGGGGCCAACGTCCTGACTTTC
few TRBJ1-1 NA TRBV7-2 CASSLGWGGTEAFF TGTGCCAGCAGCTTAGGTTGGGGGGGAACTGAAGCTTTCTTT
NA TRBJ2-1 NA TRBV5-1 CASRLGPGVDEQFF TGCGCCAGCAGATTGGGGCCGGGGGTGGATGAGCAGTTCTTC
NA TRBJ2-7 TRBD1 TRBV27 CASSSWDRSYEQYF TGTGCCAGCAGTTCCTGGGACAGGTCCTACGAGCAGTACTTC